The T cell receptor beta chain described here comes from a study of shared clonotypes between healthy human individuals. Across the whole study: The donor group consisted of two women and a few men, aged 18 to 49. Study results and limitations: The authors sampled blood alone, and tissue repertoires likely differ.

The V gene end was trimmed by 8 bases and the J gene end by 9 bases; junction bases not matched to a gene: 12. Germline V gene data show CDR1 as MDHEN and CDR2 as SYDVKM. CDR3 length equals 13 residues. For this clone: Antigen specificity is unknown.

The repertoire was sequenced with immunoSEQ multiplex PCR; TCRdb's copy has only in-frame clones and lacks some. The sample includes about 460,000 clones, roughly three quarters seen only once; the top ten take about 12%. The receptor comes from a woman aged 40 to 50 in good health. Some clones in this sample may be carry-over from other donors' samples. Sequencing input: PBMCs. The V call is TRBV28, the J call TRBJ2-5; 7 bases line up with TRBD1. CDR3 bases: TGTGCCAGCCGGACAGGTGCAGTTAGGGCCCAGTACTTC. This encodes CASRTGAVRAQYF.